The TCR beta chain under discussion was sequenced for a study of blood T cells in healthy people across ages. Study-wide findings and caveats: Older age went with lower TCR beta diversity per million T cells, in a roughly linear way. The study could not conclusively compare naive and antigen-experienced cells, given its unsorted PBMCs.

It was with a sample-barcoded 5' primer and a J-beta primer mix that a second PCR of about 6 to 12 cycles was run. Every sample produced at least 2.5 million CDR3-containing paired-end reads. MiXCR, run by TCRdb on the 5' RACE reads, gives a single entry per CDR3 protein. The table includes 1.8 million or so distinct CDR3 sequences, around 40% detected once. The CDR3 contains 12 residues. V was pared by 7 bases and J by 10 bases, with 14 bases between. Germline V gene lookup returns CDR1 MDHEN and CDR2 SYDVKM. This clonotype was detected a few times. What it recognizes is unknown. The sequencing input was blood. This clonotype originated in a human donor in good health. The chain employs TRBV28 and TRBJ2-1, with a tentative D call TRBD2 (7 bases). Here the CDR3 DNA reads TGTGCCAGCAAGGGGGGGTACGGGGAGCAGTTCTTC. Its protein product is CASKGGYGEQFF. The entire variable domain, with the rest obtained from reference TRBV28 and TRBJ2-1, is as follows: DVKVTQSSRYLVKRTGEKVFLECVQDMDHENMFWYRQDPGLGLRLIYFSYDVKMKEKGDIPEGYSVSREKKERFSLILESASTNQTSMYLCASKGGYGEQFFGPGTRLTVL.